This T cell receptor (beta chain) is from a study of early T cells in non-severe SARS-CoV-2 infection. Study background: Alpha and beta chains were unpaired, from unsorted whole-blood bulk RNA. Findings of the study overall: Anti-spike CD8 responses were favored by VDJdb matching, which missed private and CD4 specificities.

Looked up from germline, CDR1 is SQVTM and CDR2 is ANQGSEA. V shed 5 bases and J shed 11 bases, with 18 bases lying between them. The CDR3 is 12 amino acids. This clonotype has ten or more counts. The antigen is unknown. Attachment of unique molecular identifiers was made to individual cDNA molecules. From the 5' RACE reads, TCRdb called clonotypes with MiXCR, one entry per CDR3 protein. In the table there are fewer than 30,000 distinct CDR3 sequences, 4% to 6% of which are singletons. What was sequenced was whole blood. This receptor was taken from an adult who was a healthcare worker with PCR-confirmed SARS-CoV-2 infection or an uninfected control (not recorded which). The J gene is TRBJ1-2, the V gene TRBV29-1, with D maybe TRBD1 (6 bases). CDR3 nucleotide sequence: TGCAGCGTTCGGACAGAGCAGCCCTCATACACCTTC. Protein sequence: CSVRTEQPSYTF.